The rows below give T cell receptor beta chains drawn from one sample of a study of T cells in Graves' hyperthyroidism and ophthalmopathy. TCRdb called the multiplex PCR reads again in MiXCR, with one record for every CDR3 protein. This sample has 500,000 to 600,000 distinct CDR3 sequences; approximately 16% occur once, and the top ten carry about 17%. The source material was blood. All receptors come from a woman aged 18-29 years with Graves' hyperthyroidism. The CDR3 runs from the conserved cysteine through the conserved F or W. The D gene is left open where the match is weak. Part of the rows lack a size; the others show once, few, many or a class for expanded clones.

clone_size	j_call	d_call	v_call	cdr3_aa	cdr3_nt
many	TRBJ1-1	-	TRBV7-2	CASSLSRVDTEAFF	TGTGCCAGCAGCTTGAGTCGGGTGGACACTGAAGCTTTCTTT
few	TRBJ1-6	-	TRBV6-1	CASSEWDNSPLHF	TGTGCCAGCAGTGAATGGGATAATTCACCCCTCCACTTT
-	TRBJ1-6	-	TRBV11-3	CASSLEPLGNSPLHF	TGTGCCAGCAGCTTAGAGCCGTTGGGGAATTCACCCCTCCACTTT
many	TRBJ1-1	-	TRBV6-1	CASCGLDTEAFF	TGTGCCAGCTGTGGCCTGGACACTGAAGCTTTCTTT
few	TRBJ1-1	-	TRBV9	CASSVGGRSEAFF	TGTGCCAGCAGCGTAGGGGGGAGGTCTGAAGCTTTCTTT
few	TRBJ1-2	-	TRBV18	CASPEGDGYTF	TGTGCCAGCCCAGAAGGGGATGGCTACACCTTC
few	TRBJ2-3	-	TRBV25-1	CASSESVFSGSSTDTQYF	TGTGCCAGCAGTGAATCGGTCTTCTCCGGGAGTAGCACAGATACGCAGTATTTT
many	TRBJ1-2	-	TRBV3-1	CASSQVGGYGYTF	TGTGCCAGCAGCCAAGTAGGGGGCTATGGCTACACCTTC
once	TRBJ1-5	TRBD1	TRBV6-2/TRBV6-3	CASRPKSGTARYSNQPQHF	TGTGCCAGCAGGCCCAAATCCGGGACAGCGAGATATAGCAATCAGCCCCAGCATTTT
many	TRBJ2-2	TRBD2	TRBV12-3/TRBV12-4	CASTTGISGSWDTGELFF	TGTGCCAGCACCACGGGAATTAGCGGGAGTTGGGACACCGGGGAGCTGTTTTTT
many	TRBJ1-1	-	TRBV6-1	CASSSRRAGNTEAFF	TGTGCCAGCAGTAGTCGCAGGGCAGGGAACACTGAAGCTTTCTTT
many	TRBJ1-1	-	TRBV20-1	CSARGRGRFLSSGNTEAFF	TGCAGTGCTAGAGGCAGGGGCAGGTTTCTATCCTCTGGGAACACTGAAGCTTTCTTT
-	TRBJ1-6	-	TRBV3-1	CASSRVDSPLHF	TGTGCCAGCAGCCGGGTGGACTCACCCCTCCACTTT
-	TRBJ2-2	-	TRBV6-1	CASRTPGPLGELFF	TGTGCCAGCAGAACTCCGGGCCCCCTTGGGGAGCTGTTTTTT
many	TRBJ2-7	TRBD2	TRBV6-2/TRBV6-3	CASSYQVAGVGEQYF	TGTGCCAGCAGTTACCAGGTAGCGGGAGTAGGCGAGCAGTACTTC
-	TRBJ2-2	TRBD1	TRBV11-3	CASSIGQGSTGELFF	TGTGCCAGCAGTATAGGACAGGGATCCACCGGGGAGCTGTTTTTT
many	TRBJ2-1	-	TRBV6-2/TRBV6-3	CASSPPGRTPNEQFF	TGTGCCAGCAGTCCTCCGGGACGCACTCCCAATGAGCAGTTCTTC
many	TRBJ2-3	TRBD2	TRBV28	CASSLRTSPTDTQYF	TGTGCCAGCAGTCTCCGGACTAGCCCCACAGATACGCAGTATTTT
few	TRBJ1-1	-	TRBV24-1	CATSDTMNTEAFF	TGTGCCACCAGTGATACGATGAACACTGAAGCTTTCTTT
-	TRBJ2-1	TRBD2	TRBV20-1	CSAIGSGTSYNEQFF	TGCAGTGCTATAGGTAGCGGGACCTCCTACAATGAGCAGTTCTTC
many	TRBJ2-3	-	TRBV28	CASSLPQGDTQYF	TGTGCCAGCAGTTTACCACAGGGAGATACGCAGTATTTT
few	TRBJ2-3	TRBD1	TRBV28	CASSRSGTGADTQYF	TGTGCCAGCAGTAGATCCGGGACAGGGGCAGATACGCAGTATTTT
many	TRBJ2-7	TRBD2	TRBV20-1	CSAREQRESPYEQYF	TGCAGTGCTAGAGAGCAGCGGGAGAGTCCCTACGAGCAGTACTTC
few	TRBJ1-2	-	TRBV5-1	CVSSKEDGPSGYTF	TGCGTCAGCAGCAAAGAGGACGGCCCCTCAGGCTACACCTTC
many	TRBJ2-1	-	TRBV5-1	CASSLAGGSSYNEQFF	TGCGCCAGCAGCTTGGCGGGTGGGAGCTCCTACAATGAGCAGTTCTTC
few	TRBJ1-5	-	TRBV6-2/TRBV6-3	CASSYLGRLAPQHF	TGTGCCAGCAGTTACCTGGGCCGTCTGGCGCCCCAGCATTTT
many	TRBJ1-2	-	TRBV2	CASSEQRDYGYTF	TGTGCCAGCAGTGAACAACGCGACTATGGCTACACCTTC
many	TRBJ1-1	-	TRBV6-1	CASSEAGRAEAEAFF	TGTGCCAGCAGTGAAGCGGGCAGGGCGGAAGCTGAAGCTTTCTTT
many	TRBJ2-7	TRBD1	TRBV7-2	CASSLRGQGNYEQYF	TGTGCCAGCAGCTTGAGGGGACAGGGTAACTACGAGCAGTACTTC
few	TRBJ2-3	TRBD2	TRBV5-1	CASRLNSGVSSDTQYF	TGCGCCAGCAGGTTGAATAGCGGGGTATCCTCAGATACGCAGTATTTT
-	TRBJ2-7	-	TRBV28	CASSVQVPYEQYF	TGTGCCAGCAGTGTACAGGTACCCTACGAGCAGTACTTC
many	TRBJ1-2	-	TRBV28	CASSLGQLGYTF	TGTGCCAGCAGTTTAGGGCAGCTGGGCTACACCTTC
many	TRBJ2-5	-	TRBV7-2	CASSFSSETQYF	TGTGCCAGCAGCTTTTCTAGCGAGACCCAGTACTTC
-	TRBJ2-7	TRBD2	TRBV6-5	CASSYSLAGGNAYEQYF	TGTGCCAGCAGTTACTCCCTAGCGGGAGGGAATGCCTACGAGCAGTACTTC
-	TRBJ2-4	TRBD2	TRBV20-1	CSASRAGGLSDIQYF	TGCAGTGCTAGTAGAGCGGGGGGGTTAAGTGACATTCAGTACTTC
few	TRBJ2-4	TRBD1	TRBV12-3/TRBV12-4	CASSSDRILAKNIQYF	TGTGCCAGCAGTTCGGACAGGATTCTAGCCAAAAACATTCAGTACTTC
many	TRBJ2-3	-	TRBV20-1	CSARGAPSTDTQYF	TGCAGTGCTAGAGGGGCCCCGAGCACAGATACGCAGTATTTT
many	TRBJ1-1	TRBD1	TRBV7-6	CASSQDRGFTEAFF	TGTGCCAGCAGCCAGGACAGGGGGTTCACTGAAGCTTTCTTT
-	TRBJ1-1	-	TRBV9	CASSAGRNTEAFF	TGTGCCAGCAGCGCCGGAAGAAACACTGAAGCTTTCTTT
-	TRBJ1-4	TRBD1	TRBV6-9	CASSCSGQGHEKLFF	TGTGCCAGCAGTTGCTCGGGACAGGGGCATGAAAAACTGTTTTTT
-	TRBJ2-2	-	TRBV11-2	CASSFLEGWPHGELFF	TGTGCCAGCAGCTTCTTGGAGGGCTGGCCCCACGGGGAGCTGTTTTTT
-	TRBJ2-1	-	TRBV25-1	CASSSRTGFGSWGDEQFF	TGTGCCAGCAGTTCCCGAACCGGATTCGGGTCATGGGGCGATGAGCAGTTCTTC
-	TRBJ2-5	TRBD1	TRBV24-1	CATSDPGTGELETQYF	TGTGCCACCAGTGATCCCGGGACAGGGGAGTTGGAGACCCAGTACTTC
many	TRBJ2-5	TRBD1	TRBV20-1	CSVPDRGKETQYF	TGCAGTGTCCCGGACAGGGGAAAAGAGACCCAGTACTTC
many	TRBJ2-3	TRBD2	TRBV12-3/TRBV12-4	CASSFTSGRSDTQYF	TGTGCCAGCAGTTTTACTAGCGGGAGGTCTGATACGCAGTATTTT
few	TRBJ2-5	-	TRBV2	CASSEGEETQYF	TGTGCCAGCAGTGAGGGGGAAGAGACCCAGTACTTC
many	TRBJ2-7	-	TRBV24-1	CATSAADAGHYEQYF	TGTGCCACCAGTGCCGCGGACGCCGGCCACTACGAGCAGTACTTC
-	TRBJ2-2	TRBD2	TRBV28	CASSPGGGAAGELFF	TGTGCCAGCAGCCCCGGGGGGGGCGCAGCCGGGGAGCTGTTTTTT
many	TRBJ2-1	TRBD2	TRBV16	CASSRVLAGGDGEQFF	TGTGCCAGCAGCCGCGTACTAGCGGGAGGGGACGGTGAGCAGTTCTTC
-	TRBJ2-7	TRBD2	TRBV12-3/TRBV12-4	CASSSLADFYEQYF	TGTGCCAGCAGTTCGCTAGCGGACTTCTACGAGCAGTACTTC
few	TRBJ2-2	-	TRBV29-1	CSVERGRPGELFF	TGCAGCGTTGAGCGGGGCCGGCCCGGGGAGCTGTTTTTT
-	TRBJ1-2	-	TRBV5-1	CASSQLGFGKYDTF	TGCGCCAGCAGCCAACTTGGGTTCGGCAAGTATGACACCTTC
few	TRBJ2-1	-	TRBV9	CASSVSPGRDEQFF	TGTGCCAGCAGCGTATCTCCGGGCAGGGATGAGCAGTTCTTC
-	TRBJ1-1	-	TRBV6-1	CASRRQGLAEAFF	TGTGCCAGCAGGCGCCAGGGCCTTGCTGAAGCTTTCTTT
-	TRBJ1-6	-	TRBV28	CASSPTGISNSPLHF	TGTGCCAGCAGTCCAACAGGGATTTCAAATTCACCCCTCCACTTT